The 18 T cell receptor beta chains reported below all come from one sample, sequenced in a study of blood T cell repertoires in COVID-19. The method was immunoSEQ multiplex PCR; TCRdb's version includes in-frame clones alone and lacks a portion of them. Of about 200,000 clones listed, 80% to 95% are singletons. The specimen was peripheral blood. The receptors were sampled from a man aged 45-65 years with acute or convalescent COVID-19.

The sample holds one count of this clone. The V gene is TRBV7-9, the J gene TRBJ2-7; TRBD2 agrees at 7 bases. V lost 2 bases and J lost 3; bases outside the gene matches: 7. CDR3 length equals 15 residues. Germline V gene lookup returns CDR1 SEHNR and CDR2 FQNEAQ (reference sequence). CDR3 in DNA: TGTGCCAGCAGCTTAAGTGGGAGGGAGGGCTACGAGCAGTACTTC. Its translation is CASSLSGREGYEQYF.

The chain combines TRBV10-3 with TRBJ2-3, with TRBD2 as a possible D gene (7 bases). The CDR3 loop spans 14 amino acids. The germline gives CDR1 ENHRY, CDR2 SYGVKD. The V end lost 3 bases, the J end lost 4 bases, and 11 bases lay between the germline ends. This chain's CDR3 is CAISDLGGPDTQYF. The CDR3 DNA is TGTGCCATCAGTGATCTGGGGGGGCCAGATACGCAGTATTTT.

The V call is TRBV19, the J call TRBJ1-1, with TRBD1 as a possible D gene (5 bases). The CDR3 length is 15 residues. V lost 3 bases and J lost 5, with 16 bases in between. The germline V gene has CDR1 LNHDA and CDR2 SQIVND (reference sequence). CDR3 sequence (DNA): TGTGCCAGTAGTATTAAAATGGGGGGATGGACTGAAGCTTTCTTT. Translated: CASSIKMGGWTEAFF.

V usage is TRBV2 and J usage is TRBJ2-3, with TRBD1 identical over 9 bases. Germline V gene lookup returns CDR1 SNHLY and CDR2 FYNNEI. The CDR3 loop spans 14 amino acids. V gave up 7 bases and J gave up 5 bases; unmatched junction bases: 7. The CDR3 region is CASKGGQGIDTQYF. CDR3 sequence (DNA): TGTGCCAGCAAGGGCGGACAGGGGATAGATACGCAGTATTTT.

The rearrangement joins TRBV7-2 to TRBJ2-3; D call uncertain. Germline CDR1 and CDR2: SGHTA and FQGNSA. This CDR3 comprises 16 residues. V was shortened by 2 bases and J by 1 base, with 13 bases between the two germline ends. The CDR3 DNA is TGTGCCAGCAGCTTACGACGCGGCCAGCGCACAGATACGCAGTATTTT. Amino acid sequence: CASSLRRGQRTDTQYF.

The chain carries TRBV2 and TRBJ2-1, with TRBD2 matching over 13 bases. The CDR3 covers 15 residues. The V gene end was trimmed by 6 bases and the J gene end by 7 bases; junction bases not matched to a gene: 6. The germline CDR1 and CDR2 sequences are SNHLY and FYNNEI. CDR3 sequence: CASSRTSGRDNEQFF. CDR3 DNA sequence: TGTGCCAGCAGCAGAACTAGCGGGAGGGATAATGAGCAGTTCTTC.

V and J are TRBV30 and TRBJ2-2; possibly TRBD2 for D (6 bases). The CDR3 is 12 residues long. Looked up from germline, CDR1 is GTSNPN and CDR2 is SVGIG (reference sequence). V lost 1 base and J lost 10, with 10 bases in between. The CDR3 DNA reads as TGTGCCTGGAGTGGGGGGACTGTGGAGCTGTTTTTT. This translates into CAWSGGTVELFF.

This sequence joins TRBV27 and TRBJ1-2; 10 bases fit TRBD1. Germline CDR1 MNHEY, CDR2 SMNVEV (reference sequence). This CDR3 region has 14 residues. CDR3 in amino acids: CAAGQGTSNYGYTF. Written as DNA, the CDR3 is TGTGCGGCGGGACAGGGGACCTCTAACTATGGCTACACCTTC.

The chain links TRBV19 to TRBJ2-1; D remains unclear. There are 13 residues in the CDR3. Germline lookup yields CDR1 LNHDA and CDR2 SQIVND (reference sequence). The V gene lost 3 bases and the J gene lost 3 bases, with 6 bases spanning the gap. The CDR3 DNA follows: TGTGCCAGTAGTATGAACGGCTACAATGAGCAGTTCTTC. As protein: CASSMNGYNEQFF.

The V gene is TRBV7-9, the J gene TRBJ1-1; TRBD1 is a possible D gene (5 bases). The CDR3 is made up of 17 amino acids. Germline CDR1 SEHNR, CDR2 FQNEAQ (reference sequence). Trimming pared 8 bases from V and 3 bases from J, leaving 25 bases between. The CDR3 is CASSINPTADLHTEAFF. The DNA of the CDR3 is TGTGCCAGCTCCATAAATCCGACAGCCGATCTACACACTGAAGCTTTCTTT.

The V gene is TRBV2, the J gene TRBJ1-3; TRBD1 might be the D (5 bases). The germline V gene encodes CDR1 SNHLY and CDR2 FYNNEI. The CDR3 has 13 residues. V was shortened by 8 bases and J by 3 bases, with 11 bases between the two germline ends. For the CDR3, the DNA is TGTGCCAGCGGGGGGACGGGTGGAAACACCATATATTTT. It translates to CASGGTGGNTIYF.

The gene calls are TRBV20-1 and TRBJ1-2; D remains unclear. This CDR3 has 11 amino acids. Looked up from germline, CDR1 is DFQATT and CDR2 is SNEGSKA (reference sequence). CDR3: CRPGYGYGYTF. The CDR3, as DNA: TGCAGACCCGGGTACGGATATGGCTACACCTTC.

The CDR3 DNA reads TGTGCCAGCAGCCAGGACAACTACGAGCAGTACGTC. The encoded protein is CASSQDNYEQYV. J is TRBJ2-7 and V is TRBV7-2; D perhaps matches TRBD1 (5 bases). The V and J ends lost 5 bases and 3 bases respectively, with 8 bases between them. Germline CDR1 and CDR2: SGHTA and FQGNSA. This CDR3 is 12 amino acids long.

The chain links TRBV4-1 to TRBJ1-1; no definite D call. The V gene lost 0 bases and the J gene lost 3 bases, with 11 bases spanning the gap. This CDR3 contains 15 residues. The germline V gene has CDR1 MGHRA and CDR2 YSYEKL. Written as DNA, the CDR3 is TGCGCCAGCAGCCAAGATCCCCTCTTTCACACTGAAGCTTTCTTT. Protein sequence: CASSQDPLFHTEAFF.

V usage is TRBV7-2 and J usage is TRBJ2-5; 9 bases agree with TRBD2. The CDR3 length is 15 residues. Germline CDR1 is SGHTA and CDR2 is FQGNSA. Trimming took 1 base from V and 4 from J; bases not matched to a gene: 4. CDR3 residues: CASSLGGGGRETQYF. In DNA form, the CDR3 reads TGTGCCAGCAGCTTAGGCGGGGGGGGCCGAGAGACCCAGTACTTC.

The chain links TRBV27 to TRBJ2-7, with 8 bases aligning to TRBD1. Germline V lookup: CDR1 MNHEY, CDR2 SMNVEV (reference sequence). The CDR3 has 16 amino acids. V trimming: 3 bases; J trimming: 0 bases; junction bases outside the gene matches: 7. CDR3 DNA: TGTGCCAGCAGTTTGAGGGGGACAGGAAGCTCCTACGAGCAGTACTTC. Amino acid sequence: CASSLRGTGSSYEQYF.

This chain links TRBV6-5 with TRBJ1-2; TRBD1 agrees at 7 bases. The CDR3 length is 13 residues. V shed 7 bases, J shed 7 bases, and the junction held 9 bases outside the gene matches. Germline CDR1 reads MNHEY; CDR2 reads SVGAGI. The DNA of the CDR3 is TGTGCCAGCACACCGGGACAGTTGTTTGGCTACACCTTC. Translated, it gives CASTPGQLFGYTF.

This clone was counted a single time. The rearrangement joins TRBV4-2 to TRBJ1-6; 9 bases align to TRBD1. V lost 4 bases and J lost 9; bases outside the gene matches: 10. Germline values: CDR1 LGHNA, CDR2 YNFKEQ. This CDR3 has 16 residues. The CDR3 bases are TGTGCCAGCAGCCCGGGACAGGGAAGGGTTGGTTCACCCCTCCACTTT. It codes for CASSPGQGRVGSPLHF.